These 21 T cell receptor beta chains share one sample of origin, sequenced in a study of technical replicates of blood from several donors. This table comes from immunoSEQ multiplex PCR, and its TCRdb copy is limited to in-frame clones, with some not included. The sample holds some 31,000 clones, 90% to 95% seen once. Specimen: PBMCs. The receptors here all came from a human donor in good health. Some clones in this sample may be carry-over from other donors' samples.

J is TRBJ1-1 and V is TRBV6-1; D remains unclear. The germline V and J ends were trimmed by 7 bases and 2 bases, with 5 bases remaining between them. The CDR3 totals 11 residues. Germline V CDR1 and CDR2: MNHNS, SASEGT. The DNA of the CDR3 is TGTGCCAGCATTTATAACACTGAAGCTTTCTTT. It codes for CASIYNTEAFF.

The chain uses TRBV19 and TRBJ2-3; D unclear. The CDR3 extends over 14 amino acids. Trimming stripped 6 bases from V and 8 bases from J, with 18 bases between. CDR1 and CDR2 (germline): LNHDA, SQIVND (reference sequence). The CDR3: CASSLPRLRSTQYF. The CDR3 coding sequence is TGTGCCAGTAGCCTCCCCCGACTGCGCTCTACGCAGTATTTT.

This clone was seen a single time. The chain joins TRBV11-2 to TRBJ2-2; D not resolved. Germline values: CDR1 SGHAT, CDR2 FQNNGV. V lost 0 bases and J lost 5, with 10 bases in between. The CDR3 sequence is 15 residues long. The CDR3 spells CASSLEFAWTGELFF. Here the CDR3 DNA reads TGTGCCAGCAGCTTAGAATTCGCGTGGACCGGGGAGCTGTTTTTT.

V and J are TRBV6-5 and TRBJ1-3; D remains ambiguous. CDR3 length: 16 amino acids. With 0 bases removed from V and 0 bases from J, the gap between germline ends came to 9 bases. Germline assignment: CDR1 MNHEY and CDR2 SVGAGI. The CDR3 reads CASSYSLAGSGNTIYF. The CDR3 DNA sequence: TGTGCCAGCAGTTACTCCCTGGCGGGCTCTGGAAACACCATATATTTT.

V and J are TRBV11-2 and TRBJ1-1; D gene unclear. The CDR3 has 12 residues. V was clipped by 2 bases and J by 4 bases, with 5 bases between them. Germline V gene lookup returns CDR1 SGHAT and CDR2 FQNNGV. CDR3 sequence reads: CASSLISTEAFF. The CDR3 nucleotides are TGTGCCAGCAGCTTAATCTCCACTGAAGCTTTCTTT.

The rearrangement joins TRBV29-1 to TRBJ2-5; D is possibly TRBD2 (7 bases). The germline V gene encodes CDR1 SQVTM and CDR2 ANQGSEA. The CDR3 loop spans 16 amino acids. The V end lost 5 bases, the J end lost 6 bases, and 25 bases lay between the germline ends. DNA for the CDR3: TGCAGCGTTACCCTCCTTGGGGGGGGCCTGGAAAAGACCCAGTACTTC. Amino acids: CSVTLLGGGLEKTQYF. Full variable domain (rest looked up from reference TRBV29-1 and TRBJ2-5): SAVISQKPSRDICQRGTSLTIQCQVDSQVTMMFWYRQQPGQSLTLIATANQGSEATYESGFVIDKFPISRPNLTFSTLTVSNMSPEDSSIYLCSVTLLGGGLEKTQYFGPGTRLLVL.

The chain uses TRBV19 and TRBJ2-7, with no clear D. Per the germline V gene, CDR1 is LNHDA and CDR2 is SQIVND (reference sequence). V dropped 1 base and J dropped 3 bases, with 7 bases sitting between them. The CDR3 is 13 residues long. The CDR3 region has the DNA TGTGCCAGTAGTATAGGTGGCAGCTACGAGCAGTACTTC. Residues: CASSIGGSYEQYF.

The genes are TRBV10-1 and TRBJ2-1; 10 bases line up with TRBD2. CDR1 is WNHNN and CDR2 is SYGVQD in the germline V gene (reference sequence). J lost 5 bases, V lost 5 bases, and 21 bases had no gene match. CDR3 length equals 20 residues. In DNA form, the CDR3 reads TGCGCCAGCAGTTGTGGCTGCCCCGGGACTAGCGAGGGAACTGACAATGAGCAGTTCTTC. It translates to CASSCGCPGTSEGTDNEQFF.

The chain joins TRBV6-6 to TRBJ1-2; D remains ambiguous. Germline V CDR1 and CDR2: MNHNY, SVGAGI (reference sequence). V was shortened by 6 bases and J by 2 bases, with 13 bases between the two germline ends. The CDR3 consists of 14 residues. The CDR3 coding sequence is TGTGCCAGCAGCAGCCTACGAGGGAACTATGGCTACACCTTC. It encodes CASSSLRGNYGYTF.

V and J are TRBV7-9 and TRBJ2-3; 9 positions agree with TRBD1. There are 15 residues in the CDR3. Germline CDR1 and CDR2: SEHNR and FQNEAQ (reference sequence). The ends lost 8 bases at V and 3 bases at J; junction bases unmatched: 9. The CDR3 coding sequence is TGTGCCAGCTCCAGTAAGGGGACAGGGACAGATACGCAGTATTTT. This codes for CASSSKGTGTDTQYF.

The chain is built from TRBV29-1 and TRBJ1-5; D unclear. Germline V gene sequence: CDR1 SQVTM, CDR2 ANQGSEA. The CDR3 has 12 residues. V shed 6 bases and J shed 1 base, with 7 bases lying between them. CDR3 region: CSVAGSNQPQHF. Written as DNA, the CDR3 is TGCAGCGTCGCCGGGAGCAATCAGCCCCAGCATTTT.

The genes are TRBV25-1 and TRBJ2-1; 7 bases align to TRBD1. The CDR3 length is 15 residues. Germline trimming cut 4 bases from V and 3 bases from J; bases unmatched to any gene: 6. The germline V gene has CDR1 MGHDK and CDR2 SYGVNS. CDR3 DNA: TGTGCCAGCAGTGTAGACAGGGTGAACTACAATGAGCAGTTCTTC. Translation: CASSVDRVNYNEQFF.

The chain recombines TRBV30 with TRBJ2-3; 13 bases are a match to TRBD2. This CDR3 comprises 16 residues. V dropped 2 bases and J dropped 4; count of bases not matched to a gene: 6. CDR1 GTSNPN and CDR2 SVGIG come from the germline V gene (reference sequence). CDR3 sequence reads: CAWSPPGLAGSDTQYF. CDR3 nucleotide sequence: TGTGCCTGGAGTCCGCCGGGACTAGCGGGATCAGATACGCAGTATTTT. Full variable domain (outside the CDR3, taken from reference TRBV30 and TRBJ2-3): SQTIHQWPATLVQPVGSPLSLECTVEGTSNPNLYWYRQAAGRGLQLLFYSVGIGQISSEVPQNLSASRPQDRQFILSSKKLLLSDSGFYLCAWSPPGLAGSDTQYFGPGTRLTVL.

The gene calls are TRBV19 and TRBJ1-2, with 12 bases matching TRBD1. The CDR3 loop spans 15 amino acids. J was trimmed by 8 bases and V by 7 bases; bases with no gene match: 11. CDR1 LNHDA and CDR2 SQIVND come from the germline V gene (reference sequence). The CDR3 loop reads CASISRDRGLYGYTF. Written as DNA, the CDR3 is TGTGCCAGTATCTCCCGGGACAGGGGGCTGTACGGCTACACCTTC.

This clone is a singleton in its sample. This chain connects TRBV9 to TRBJ2-7, with 7 bases lining up with TRBD2. J was trimmed by 7 bases and V by 0 bases; bases with no gene match: 10. Germline V CDR1 and CDR2: SGDLS, YYNGEE. The CDR3 consists of 15 residues. In DNA, the CDR3 is TGTGCCAGCAGCGTAGAGGGGACTACCGGGAGTGAGCAGTACTTC. Residues: CASSVEGTTGSEQYF.

Here the CDR3 reads CASSEPRHGGLAGGSYNEQFF. The CDR3 DNA sequence: TGTGCCAGCAGTGAACCACGACATGGGGGACTAGCGGGGGGATCCTACAATGAGCAGTTCTTC. V gene TRBV2 combines with J gene TRBJ2-1, with 15 bases lining up with TRBD2. V was clipped by 2 bases and J by 1 base; unmatched bases: 12. CDR1 SNHLY and CDR2 FYNNEI come from the germline V gene. The CDR3 runs to 21 residues.

The rearrangement joins TRBV10-3 to TRBJ1-2, with 10 bases lining up with TRBD1. Germline loops: CDR1 ENHRY, CDR2 SYGVKD. J gave up 8 bases and V 7 bases, and 4 bases lay outside the gene matches. The CDR3 covers 12 residues. The CDR3 loop reads CAITGTGAGYTF. The CDR3 DNA is TGTGCCATCACCGGGACAGGGGCAGGCTACACCTTC.

This chain links TRBV7-9 with TRBJ1-1; 10 nucleotides line up with TRBD1. V dropped 5 bases and J dropped 0; count of bases not matched to a gene: 3. The CDR3 length is 15 residues. From germline, CDR1 is SEHNR and CDR2 FQNEAQ (reference sequence). This CDR3 reads CASSIGTGVNTEAFF. The CDR3 DNA sequence: TGTGCCAGCAGCATAGGGACAGGGGTGAACACTGAAGCTTTCTTT.

The chain links TRBV6-5 to TRBJ1-1; D is unresolved. V was trimmed by 6 bases and J by 1 base, leaving 12 bases between them. The germline CDR1 and CDR2 sequences are MNHEY and SVGAGI. The CDR3 has 14 amino acids. CDR3 DNA sequence: TGTGCCAGCAGGACACGAAACGAGAACACTGAAGCTTTCTTT. This sequence encodes CASRTRNENTEAFF.

This chain connects TRBV7-9 to TRBJ2-7, with a weak D call TRBD2 (5 bases). The CDR3 contains 15 residues. The V end was cut by 0 bases, the J end by 3 bases, with 12 bases between. Germline V gene lookup returns CDR1 SEHNR and CDR2 FQNEAQ (reference sequence). The CDR3 DNA sequence: TGTGCCAGCAGCTTAGCGTCGGGATCAGGCTACGAGCAGTACTTC. Amino acid sequence: CASSLASGSGYEQYF.

The CDR3 nucleotides are TGTGCCAGCAGCGCCGGGACATCGTCTGGGGCCAACGTCCTGACTTTC. It codes for CASSAGTSSGANVLTF. The chain joins TRBV6-4 to TRBJ2-6; TRBD1 might be the D (6 bases). The V end was cut by 6 bases, the J end by 1 base, with 13 bases between. The CDR3 length is 16 residues. Germline-derived CDR1 and CDR2 are MRHNA and SNTAGT.